Presented here are 5 T cell receptor beta chains from one specimen sequenced in a study of cytomegalovirus exposure and HLA in healthy donors. Primers included in the PCR were 60 Vbeta and 13 Jbeta primers. Clones were read by immunoSEQ multiplex PCR, and TCRdb kept only the in-frame ones, dropping some. The sample lists under 200,000 clones; over 60% were seen once. Sequenced input: PBMCs. These receptors all stem from a man in his forties in good health and CMV-seronegative.

The CDR3 sequence is CASREREGIEAFF. CDR3 in DNA: TGTGCCAGTAGGGAGCGGGAGGGCATTGAAGCTTTCTTT. V and J are TRBV19 and TRBJ1-1; D unresolved. The V end was cut by 6 bases, the J end by 7 bases, with 15 bases between. CDR3 length equals 13 residues. Germline V CDR1 and CDR2: LNHDA, SQIVND (reference sequence).

The DNA for the CDR3 is TGCGCCAGCAGTACTATGACAGGGATCCCTGAAGCTTTCTTT. This sequence encodes CASSTMTGIPEAFF. V and J are TRBV4-1 and TRBJ1-1; TRBD1 matches 7 bases. Unmatched junction bases numbered 10, after V lost 6 bases and J lost 6 bases. This CDR3 has 14 amino acids. From germline, CDR1 is MGHRA and CDR2 YSYEKL.

The chain is built from TRBV5-1 and TRBJ2-5, with TRBD1 identical over 7 bases. The CDR3 extends over 15 amino acids. The V gene end was trimmed by 3 bases and the J gene end by 0 bases; junction bases not matched to a gene: 5. Per germline, CDR1 SGHRS and CDR2 YFSETQ. CDR3 DNA sequence: TGCGCCAGCAGCTCGGGGCAGGGGGACCAAGAGACCCAGTACTTC. Protein product: CASSSGQGDQETQYF.

In its sample, this clone was seen once. The chain has TRBV6-1 and TRBJ2-7, with 11 bases aligning to TRBD2. From germline, CDR1 is MNHNS and CDR2 SASEGT. This CDR3 region has 15 residues. V dropped 2 bases and J dropped 2; count of bases not matched to a gene: 2. The CDR3 protein is CASSESSGGAYEQYF. CDR3 DNA: TGTGCCAGCAGTGAAAGTAGCGGGGGGGCCTACGAGCAGTACTTC.

This clone was found a few times. The chain carries TRBV10-3 and TRBJ2-3; the match to TRBD2 covers 9 bases. The CDR3 length is 13 residues. The ends lost 10 bases at V and 4 bases at J; junction bases unmatched: 6. Germline lookup yields CDR1 ENHRY and CDR2 SYGVKD. The DNA for the CDR3 is TGTGCCACCGGACTAGCGCTATCAGATACGCAGTATTTT. Translation gives CATGLALSDTQYF.